Reported below is one T cell receptor beta chain. Recruits, aged about 18 to 100 years, lived in 20 to 30 US areas. Donors were grouped by their self-reported clinical history. The entry originates in a study of blood T cell repertoires in COVID-19. There are 16 residues in the CDR3. The V gene end was trimmed by 1 base and the J gene end by 8 bases; junction bases not matched to a gene: 9. The germline V gene has CDR1 SGDLS and CDR2 YYNGEE. Under the authors' procedure: It was from reference gene primer amplification that nucleated cell counts were estimated. Sequencing used immunoSEQ multiplex PCR; TCRdb keeps in-frame clones, though not all of them. That table is the source of V, J and clone size, and D and trimming were worked out from the DNA. The table includes roughly 240,000 clones, around 88% detected once.

The clonotype originates from a woman between 40 and 50 years old with acute COVID-19. V is TRBV9 and J is TRBJ1-6; 7 bases match TRBD1. The sample was PBMCs or T cells enriched from blood (not recorded which). CDR3 sequence: CASSVSGEGADSPLHF. The CDR3 DNA is TGTGCCAGCAGCGTATCTGGAGAGGGGGCGGATTCACCCCTCCACTTT.